The present T cell receptor beta chain was sequenced within a study of blood T cell repertoires in COVID-19. On the study more broadly: The United States, Italy and Spain were the sources of the acute and convalescent COVID-19 samples.

The repertoire was sequenced with immunoSEQ multiplex PCR; TCRdb's copy has only in-frame clones and lacks some. Of some 70,000 clones in the sample, around 86% were seen once. The CDR3 is 16 residues long. Germline CDR1 MDHEN, CDR2 SYDVKM. J lost 3 bases, V lost 2 bases, and 6 bases had no gene match. The chain has TRBV28 and TRBJ2-3; 9 nucleotides match TRBD2. Material: peripheral blood. The source is a man aged 40-55 years with COVID-19, enrolled during active disease. The CDR3 nucleotides read TGTGCCAGCAGTTTAGGCGGGGGGGCGGGGACAGATACGCAGTATTTT. Translation gives CASSLGGGAGTDTQYF.